Listed below are T cell receptor beta chains from one sample, sequenced in a study of blood T cell repertoires in COVID-19. The method was immunoSEQ multiplex PCR; TCRdb's version includes in-frame clones alone and lacks a portion of them. The repertoire holds tens of thousands of clones, with roughly 88% as singletons. The source material was peripheral blood. These receptors all stem from a human donor in a cohort sampled during active COVID-19. CDR3s include the opening cysteine and the closing phenylalanine or tryptophan. Each record gives: CDR3 length, D gene, V gene, clone size, J gene, CDR3 DNA, CDR3 protein. The D gene is left open where the match is weak. The size field is filled for only some rows; it gives once, few, many or a size class.

len: 15
d_gene: .
v_gene: TRBV18
abundance: .
j_gene: TRBJ1-1
CDR3nt: TGTGCCAGCTCTCCTACCACAGGGATGTACACTGAAGCTTTCTTT
CDR3aa: CASSPTTGMYTEAFF

len: 16
d_gene: TRBD1
v_gene: TRBV5-3
abundance: .
j_gene: TRBJ1-2
CDR3nt: TGTGCCAGAAGCTTGAGGGGGCGCGAACGTAACTATGGCTACACCTTC
CDR3aa: CARSLRGRERNYGYTF

len: 14
d_gene: TRBD1
v_gene: TRBV19
abundance: .
j_gene: TRBJ2-7
CDR3nt: TGTGCCAGTAGTTCTACAGGGGGCTGGGACGAGCAGTACTTC
CDR3aa: CASSSTGGWDEQYF

len: 14
d_gene: TRBD1
v_gene: TRBV6-5
abundance: .
j_gene: TRBJ2-7
CDR3nt: TGTGCCAGCAGCCAGCCGGACAGGGGCAACGAGCAGTACTTC
CDR3aa: CASSQPDRGNEQYF

len: 14
d_gene: .
v_gene: TRBV6-4
abundance: .
j_gene: TRBJ1-1
CDR3nt: TGTGCCAGCAGTGACTCCCCGGAGGGCACTGAAGCTTTCTTT
CDR3aa: CASSDSPEGTEAFF

len: 11
d_gene: .
v_gene: TRBV19
abundance: .
j_gene: TRBJ2-5
CDR3nt: TGTGCCAGCCGGGCGGGAGAGACCCAGTACTTC
CDR3aa: CASRAGETQYF

len: 15
d_gene: TRBD2
v_gene: TRBV25-1
abundance: .
j_gene: TRBJ2-1
CDR3nt: TGTGCCAGCAGTAAACTAGCGGGAGGCTACAATGAGCAGTTCTTC
CDR3aa: CASSKLAGGYNEQFF

len: 16
d_gene: TRBD2
v_gene: TRBV3-1/TRBV3-2
abundance: .
j_gene: TRBJ2-5
CDR3nt: TGTGCCAGCAGCCAATTACTAGCGGGGGAAGGAGAGACCCAGTACTTC
CDR3aa: CASSQLLAGEGETQYF

len: 13
d_gene: .
v_gene: TRBV28
abundance: .
j_gene: TRBJ2-7
CDR3nt: TGTGCGAGTAATGCGGAGGAGACAGGCGAGCAGTACTTC
CDR3aa: CASNAEETGEQYF

len: 14
d_gene: .
v_gene: TRBV27
abundance: .
j_gene: TRBJ2-7
CDR3nt: TGTGCCAGCAGTCCGGACAGAAGCTCCTACGAGCAGTACTTC
CDR3aa: CASSPDRSSYEQYF

len: 13
d_gene: .
v_gene: TRBV12-3/TRBV12-4
abundance: .
j_gene: TRBJ2-7
CDR3nt: TGTGCCAGCAGCCTGGACACGAGATACGAGCAGTACTTC
CDR3aa: CASSLDTRYEQYF

len: 15
d_gene: TRBD2
v_gene: TRBV10-3
abundance: .
j_gene: TRBJ2-5
CDR3nt: TGTGCCATCAGTGCGAGACTAGCGGGAGGAGAGACCCAGTACTTC
CDR3aa: CAISARLAGGETQYF

len: 15
d_gene: .
v_gene: TRBV7-2
abundance: .
j_gene: TRBJ1-1
CDR3nt: TGTGCCAGCAGCCCCTCTCTCGACAGGAACACTGAAGCTTTCTTT
CDR3aa: CASSPSLDRNTEAFF

len: 14
d_gene: TRBD2
v_gene: TRBV19
abundance: .
j_gene: TRBJ2-1
CDR3nt: TGTGCCTGTGGGCAGACTAGCGGGGGGGGTGAGCAGTTCTTC
CDR3aa: CACGQTSGGGEQFF

len: 14
d_gene: TRBD2
v_gene: TRBV29-1
abundance: .
j_gene: TRBJ2-1
CDR3nt: TGCAGCGTTGATGGCGGACTAGTCTACAATGAGCAGTTCTTC
CDR3aa: CSVDGGLVYNEQFF

len: 13
d_gene: TRBD2
v_gene: TRBV7-3
abundance: .
j_gene: TRBJ2-5
CDR3nt: TGTGCCAGCAGCCCCGCGGGGGGGGAGACCCAGTACTTC
CDR3aa: CASSPAGGETQYF

len: 15
d_gene: TRBD2
v_gene: TRBV7-2
abundance: .
j_gene: TRBJ2-7
CDR3nt: TGTGCCAGCAGCTTTGTAGCGGGGGTGAGCTACGAGCAGTACTTC
CDR3aa: CASSFVAGVSYEQYF

len: 13
d_gene: TRBD2
v_gene: TRBV7-2
abundance: .
j_gene: TRBJ2-7
CDR3nt: TGTGCCAGCAGGATAGCGGGGGGCCAGGGGCAGTACTTC
CDR3aa: CASRIAGGQGQYF

len: 15
d_gene: .
v_gene: TRBV9
abundance: .
j_gene: TRBJ1-3
CDR3nt: TGTGCCAGCAGCGAAGGCGGGGGGCTGGGAGGCACCATATATTTT
CDR3aa: CASSEGGGLGGTIYF

len: 16
d_gene: TRBD2
v_gene: TRBV14
abundance: .
j_gene: TRBJ2-1
CDR3nt: TGTGCCAGCAGCCCCGGACTAGCGGGAGGGTACAATGAGCAGTTCTTC
CDR3aa: CASSPGLAGGYNEQFF

len: 16
d_gene: .
v_gene: TRBV19
abundance: .
j_gene: TRBJ2-3
CDR3nt: TGTGCCAGTAGTTCTTTTGCGGCAGGGGGGCACGGTACGCAGTATTTT
CDR3aa: CASSSFAAGGHGTQYF

len: 15
d_gene: .
v_gene: TRBV5-1
abundance: .
j_gene: TRBJ2-7
CDR3nt: TGCGCCAGCAGCTTGGTGGCAGGGGACTCCTACGAGCAGTACTTC
CDR3aa: CASSLVAGDSYEQYF

len: 16
d_gene: TRBD1
v_gene: TRBV2
abundance: .
j_gene: TRBJ1-5
CDR3nt: TGTGCCAGCAGCGGTGGGCGCGGACAGGGCGGTCAGCCCCAGCATTTT
CDR3aa: CASSGGRGQGGQPQHF

len: 15
d_gene: .
v_gene: TRBV4-2
abundance: once
j_gene: TRBJ1-4
CDR3nt: TGTGCCAGCAGCCTTACGGAGGCCCGGGATGAAAAACTGTTTTTT
CDR3aa: CASSLTEARDEKLFF

len: 14
d_gene: .
v_gene: TRBV11-3
abundance: .
j_gene: TRBJ2-1
CDR3nt: TGTGCCAGCAGCGCTAATGAGGGAGTTAATGAGCAGTTCTTC
CDR3aa: CASSANEGVNEQFF

len: 16
d_gene: TRBD2
v_gene: TRBV6-6
abundance: .
j_gene: TRBJ2-5
CDR3nt: TGTGCCAGCAGTTACCCCGGACTAGCGGGAGATGAGACCCAGTACTTC
CDR3aa: CASSYPGLAGDETQYF

len: 15
d_gene: TRBD1
v_gene: TRBV5-1
abundance: .
j_gene: TRBJ2-5
CDR3nt: TGCGCCAGCAGCCGCCCGACAGGGTCAGAGGAGACCCAGTACTTC
CDR3aa: CASSRPTGSEETQYF

len: 15
d_gene: TRBD1
v_gene: TRBV4-1
abundance: .
j_gene: TRBJ1-6
CDR3nt: TGCGCCAGCAGCCCGGGACAGGGGGGGTTCGCACCCCTCCACTTT
CDR3aa: CASSPGQGGFAPLHF

len: 15
d_gene: TRBD1
v_gene: TRBV25-1
abundance: .
j_gene: TRBJ1-3
CDR3nt: TGTGCCAGCAGTGGACAGGGTTCTCCTGGAAACACCATATATTTT
CDR3aa: CASSGQGSPGNTIYF

len: 15
d_gene: TRBD2
v_gene: TRBV11-2
abundance: .
j_gene: TRBJ2-1
CDR3nt: TGTGCCAGCAGCCTTAGGGCGGGGGGGTCTGATGAGCAGTTCTTC
CDR3aa: CASSLRAGGSDEQFF

len: 16
d_gene: TRBD1
v_gene: TRBV7-9
abundance: .
j_gene: TRBJ2-1
CDR3nt: TGTGCCAGCAGCCACCGTTACAGGGGGCGCAGAAATGAGCAGTTCTTC
CDR3aa: CASSHRYRGRRNEQFF

len: 16
d_gene: TRBD1
v_gene: TRBV5-5
abundance: .
j_gene: TRBJ2-7
CDR3nt: TGTGCCAGCAGCCCAGACAGGGGACCCCCGCTGGACGAGCAGTACTTC
CDR3aa: CASSPDRGPPLDEQYF

len: 13
d_gene: .
v_gene: TRBV27
abundance: .
j_gene: TRBJ1-1
CDR3nt: TGTGCCAGCAGTTTATTTAAGAACACTGAAGCTTTCTTT
CDR3aa: CASSLFKNTEAFF

len: 14
d_gene: .
v_gene: TRBV6-1
abundance: .
j_gene: TRBJ1-6
CDR3nt: TGTGCCAGCAGTGAAGGGCAAAATAATTCACCCCTCCACTTT
CDR3aa: CASSEGQNNSPLHF

len: 15
d_gene: TRBD1
v_gene: TRBV29-1
abundance: .
j_gene: TRBJ1-4
CDR3nt: TGCAGCGTTGCTGGGACAGGGGAATTAGGTGAAAAACTGTTTTTT
CDR3aa: CSVAGTGELGEKLFF

len: 12
d_gene: .
v_gene: TRBV4-1
abundance: many
j_gene: TRBJ2-7
CDR3nt: TGCGCCAGCAGCGGGGCCTCCTACGAGCAGTACTTC
CDR3aa: CASSGASYEQYF

len: 15
d_gene: TRBD1
v_gene: TRBV6-1
abundance: .
j_gene: TRBJ2-3
CDR3nt: TGTGCCAGCAGTGAAGGGGACAGCGATCATTATACGCAGTATTTT
CDR3aa: CASSEGDSDHYTQYF

len: 16
d_gene: .
v_gene: TRBV5-1
abundance: .
j_gene: TRBJ2-3
CDR3nt: TGCGCCAGCAGCATTCCGGGAAGGGGGGGCCCAGATACGCAGTATTTT
CDR3aa: CASSIPGRGGPDTQYF

len: 16
d_gene: TRBD2
v_gene: TRBV18
abundance: .
j_gene: TRBJ2-3
CDR3nt: TGTGCCAGCTCACCAAGTCAGGCGGGGGGCGGATATACGCAGTATTTT
CDR3aa: CASSPSQAGGGYTQYF

len: 14
d_gene: .
v_gene: TRBV11-2
abundance: .
j_gene: TRBJ2-7
CDR3nt: TGTGCCAGCAGCTTTGGGGGCCCCACCTACGAGCAGTACTTC
CDR3aa: CASSFGGPTYEQYF

len: 14
d_gene: TRBD1
v_gene: TRBV7-8
abundance: .
j_gene: TRBJ1-2
CDR3nt: TGTGCCAGCAGCTTAGGTGGGACAGATTATGGCTACACCTTC
CDR3aa: CASSLGGTDYGYTF

len: 16
d_gene: .
v_gene: TRBV19
abundance: once
j_gene: TRBJ2-2
CDR3nt: TGTGCCAGTAGTATATCCCCGCAGGGGACGACCGGGGAGCTGTTTTTT
CDR3aa: CASSISPQGTTGELFF